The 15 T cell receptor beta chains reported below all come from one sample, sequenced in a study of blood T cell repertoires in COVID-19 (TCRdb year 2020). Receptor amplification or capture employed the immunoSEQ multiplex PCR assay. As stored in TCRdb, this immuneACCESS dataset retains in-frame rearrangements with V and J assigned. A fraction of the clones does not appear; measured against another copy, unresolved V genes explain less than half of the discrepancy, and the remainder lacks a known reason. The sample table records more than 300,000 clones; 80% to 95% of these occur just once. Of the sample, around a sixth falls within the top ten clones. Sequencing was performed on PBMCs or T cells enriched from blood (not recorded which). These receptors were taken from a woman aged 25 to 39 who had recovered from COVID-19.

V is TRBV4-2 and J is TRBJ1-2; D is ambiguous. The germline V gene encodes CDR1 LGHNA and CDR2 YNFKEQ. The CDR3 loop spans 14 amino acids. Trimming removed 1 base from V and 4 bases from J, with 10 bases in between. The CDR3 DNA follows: TGTGCCAGCAGCCAAGCAAACGGACTCTATGGCTACACCTTC. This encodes CASSQANGLYGYTF.

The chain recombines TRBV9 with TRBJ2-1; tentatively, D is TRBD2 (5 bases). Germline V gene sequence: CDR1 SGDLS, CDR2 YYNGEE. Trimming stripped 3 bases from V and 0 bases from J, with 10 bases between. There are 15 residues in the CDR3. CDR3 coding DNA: TGTGCCAGCAGCGCCGGACTGAGCTCCTACAATGAGCAGTTCTTC. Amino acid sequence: CASSAGLSSYNEQFF.

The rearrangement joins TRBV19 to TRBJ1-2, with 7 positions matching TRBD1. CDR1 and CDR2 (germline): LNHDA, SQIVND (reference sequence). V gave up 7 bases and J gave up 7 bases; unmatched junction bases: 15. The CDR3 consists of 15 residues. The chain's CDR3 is CASTSIHDRVVGYTF. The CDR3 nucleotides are TGTGCCAGTACCTCAATTCATGACAGGGTGGTTGGCTACACCTTC.

The CDR3 is CASSLGGGAEQYF. CDR3 bases: TGTGCCAGCAGTCTGGGCGGGGGGGCCGAGCAGTACTTC. The genes are TRBV7-6 and TRBJ2-7, with 9 bases fitting TRBD2. V lost 6 bases, J lost 6 bases, and 6 bases stayed unmatched. CDR3 length: 13 amino acids. Germline assignment: CDR1 SGHVS and CDR2 FNYEAQ.

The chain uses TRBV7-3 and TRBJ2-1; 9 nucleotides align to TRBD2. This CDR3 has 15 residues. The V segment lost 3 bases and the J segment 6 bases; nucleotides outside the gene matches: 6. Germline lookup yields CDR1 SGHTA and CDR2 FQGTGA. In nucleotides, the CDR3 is TGTGCCAGCAGCTTCCGAGCGGGGGGCATCAATGAGCAGTTCTTC. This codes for CASSFRAGGINEQFF.

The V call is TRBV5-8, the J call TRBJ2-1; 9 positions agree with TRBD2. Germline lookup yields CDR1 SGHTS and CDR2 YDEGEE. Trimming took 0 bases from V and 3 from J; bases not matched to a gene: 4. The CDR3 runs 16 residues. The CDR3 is CASSLGRLAVYNEQFF. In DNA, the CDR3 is TGTGCCAGCAGCTTGGGGCGACTAGCGGTCTACAATGAGCAGTTCTTC.

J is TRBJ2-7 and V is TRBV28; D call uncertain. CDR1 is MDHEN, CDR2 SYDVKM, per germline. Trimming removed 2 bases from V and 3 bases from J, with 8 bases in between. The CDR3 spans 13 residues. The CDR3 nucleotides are TGTGCCAGCAGTTTAATGGTAGACTACGAGCAGTACTTC. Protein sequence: CASSLMVDYEQYF.

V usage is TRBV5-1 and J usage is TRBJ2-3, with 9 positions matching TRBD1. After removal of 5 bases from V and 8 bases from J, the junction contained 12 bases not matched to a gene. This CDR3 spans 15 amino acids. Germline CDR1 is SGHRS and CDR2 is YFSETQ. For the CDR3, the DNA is TGCGCCAGCAGTTTGTTCGGGACAGGGAGTCCTACGCAGTATTTT. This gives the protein CASSLFGTGSPTQYF.

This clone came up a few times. For the CDR3, the DNA is TGTGCCAGCAGCTCCCTGCACCCCGACAGAAGGACCATATATTTT. Its protein is CASSSLHPDRRTIYF. This sequence joins TRBV3-1 (or the pseudogene TRBV3-2) and TRBJ1-3; the D gene is possibly TRBD1 (5 bases). Trimming removed 5 bases from V and 10 bases from J, with 21 bases in between. Germline V lookup: CDR1 LGHDT, CDR2 YNNKEL (reference sequence). The CDR3 loop spans 15 amino acids.

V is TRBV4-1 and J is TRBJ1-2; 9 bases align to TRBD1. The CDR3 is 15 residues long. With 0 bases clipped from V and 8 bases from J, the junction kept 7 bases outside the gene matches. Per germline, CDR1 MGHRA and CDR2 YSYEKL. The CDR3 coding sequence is TGCGCCAGCAGCCAAGATAGGGGACAGGGCTTGGGCTACACCTTC. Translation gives CASSQDRGQGLGYTF.

The CDR3 DNA reads as TGTGCCAGCAGCCAAGGTTGGAGGGAGGCTAACTATGGCTACACCTTC. This translates into CASSQGWREANYGYTF. This chain uses TRBV4-2 with TRBJ1-2, with unresolved D. Germline V gene sequence: CDR1 LGHNA, CDR2 YNFKEQ. The CDR3 runs 16 residues. The ends were cut back, 1 base at V and 0 bases at J, with 12 bases in the middle.

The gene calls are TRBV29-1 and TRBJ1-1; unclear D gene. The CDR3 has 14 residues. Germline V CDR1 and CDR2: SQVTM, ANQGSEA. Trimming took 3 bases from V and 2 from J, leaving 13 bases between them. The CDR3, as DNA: TGCAGCGTTGATAAGACCAGACAAAACACTGAAGCTTTCTTT. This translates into CSVDKTRQNTEAFF.

The CDR3 nucleotides read TGTGCCAGCAGCTTAGGACAGGGCCTTAACACAGATACGCAGTATTTT. Protein: CASSLGQGLNTDTQYF. The chain is built from TRBV11-3 and TRBJ2-3; 7 bases match TRBD1. The CDR3 runs 16 residues. Trimming took 1 base from V and 2 from J; bases not matched to a gene: 6. Germline values: CDR1 SGHNT, CDR2 YENEEA.

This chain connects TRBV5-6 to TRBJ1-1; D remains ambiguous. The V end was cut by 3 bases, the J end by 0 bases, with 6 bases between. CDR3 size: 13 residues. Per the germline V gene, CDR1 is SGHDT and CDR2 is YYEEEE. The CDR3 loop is CASSSTMNTEAFF. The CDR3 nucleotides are TGTGCCAGCAGCTCGACAATGAACACTGAAGCTTTCTTT.

CDR3 DNA: TGTGCCAGCAGCAAAGAAACCTCATGGGACATTTGCGACAGCTCCTACAATGAGCAGTTCTTC. Amino acid sequence: CASSKETSWDICDSSYNEQFF. The V call is TRBV21-1, the J call TRBJ2-1; whether TRBD1, the table's D call, matches the DNA was not checked. TRBV21-1 represents a pseudogene. The CDR3 is 21 amino acids.